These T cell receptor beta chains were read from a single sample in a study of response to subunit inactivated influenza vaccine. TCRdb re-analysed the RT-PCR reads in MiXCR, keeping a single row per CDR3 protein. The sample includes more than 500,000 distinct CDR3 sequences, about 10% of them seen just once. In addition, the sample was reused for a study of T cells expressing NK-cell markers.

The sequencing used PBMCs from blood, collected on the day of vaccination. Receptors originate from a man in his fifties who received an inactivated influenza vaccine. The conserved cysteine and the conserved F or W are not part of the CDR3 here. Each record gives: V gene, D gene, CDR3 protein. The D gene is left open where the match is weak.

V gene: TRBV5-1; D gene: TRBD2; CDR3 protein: ASSLAHLAGGYNEQF
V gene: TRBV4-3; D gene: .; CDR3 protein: ASSQDFTGPSIQY
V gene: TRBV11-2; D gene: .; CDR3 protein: ASSLGPRGVNEQF
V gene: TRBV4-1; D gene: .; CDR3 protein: ASSQDPGYGGNEQF
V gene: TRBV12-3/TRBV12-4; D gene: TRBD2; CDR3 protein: ASRTSGSVGELF
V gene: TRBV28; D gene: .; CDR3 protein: ASSPALDRNQPQH
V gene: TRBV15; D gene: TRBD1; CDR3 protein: ATRHAGTGGADGGYT
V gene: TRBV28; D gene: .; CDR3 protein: ASSLFSGAEQY
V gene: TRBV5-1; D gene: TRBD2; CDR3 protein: ASSEEGRANYEQY
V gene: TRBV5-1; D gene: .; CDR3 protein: ASKDRPQTGELF
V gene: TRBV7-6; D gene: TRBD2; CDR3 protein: ASSLQGGFTGELF
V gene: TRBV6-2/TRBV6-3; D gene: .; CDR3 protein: ASSLWVTVQGDGGYTEAF
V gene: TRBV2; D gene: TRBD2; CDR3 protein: ASSLGTRDTQY
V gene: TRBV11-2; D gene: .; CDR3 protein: ASSSTVADSNEQF
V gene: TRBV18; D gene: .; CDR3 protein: ASSPLVGGATDTQY
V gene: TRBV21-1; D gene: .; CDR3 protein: ASSKARQSSYEQY
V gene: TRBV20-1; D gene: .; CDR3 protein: SATPGTRTDTQY
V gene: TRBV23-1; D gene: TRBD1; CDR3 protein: ASSQLLGQGFAKNIQY
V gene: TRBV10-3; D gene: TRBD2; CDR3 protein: ATEREGGYEQY
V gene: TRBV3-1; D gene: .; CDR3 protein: ASSQGPDPSYEQY
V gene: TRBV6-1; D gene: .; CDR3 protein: ASRLTPQGDVNEQF
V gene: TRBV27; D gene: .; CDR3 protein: ASSLSKDNYEQY
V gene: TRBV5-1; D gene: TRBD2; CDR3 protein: ASSSQGGSSDTQY
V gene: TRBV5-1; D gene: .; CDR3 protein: ASSAGGWDTQY
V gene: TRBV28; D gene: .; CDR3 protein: ASSTTPTGTGELF
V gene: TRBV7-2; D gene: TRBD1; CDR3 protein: ASKPYRGGNSEAF
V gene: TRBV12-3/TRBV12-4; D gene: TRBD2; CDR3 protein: ATQGGAGTGELF
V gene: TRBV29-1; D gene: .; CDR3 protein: SARPGTPYNEQF
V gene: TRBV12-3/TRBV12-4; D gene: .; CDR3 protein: ASSPEGSGQGTQY
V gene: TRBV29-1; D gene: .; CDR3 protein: SVEWGLGYT
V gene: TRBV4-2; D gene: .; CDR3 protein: ASSPNVVVSGNTYNEQF
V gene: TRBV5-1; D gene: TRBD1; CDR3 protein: ASSLVRGTDEQY
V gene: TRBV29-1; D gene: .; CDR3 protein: SVADRNHGYT
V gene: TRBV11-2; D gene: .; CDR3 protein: ASSLMGGWGTGELF
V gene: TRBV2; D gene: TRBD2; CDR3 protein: ASSEVAGDTQY
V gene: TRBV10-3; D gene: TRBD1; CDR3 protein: AISTRDRKY
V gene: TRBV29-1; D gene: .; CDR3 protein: SVGDLTKNIQY
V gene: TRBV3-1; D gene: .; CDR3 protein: ASSPSPVGHPREQY
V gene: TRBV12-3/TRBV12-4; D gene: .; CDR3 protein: ASSLGGLRASSGNTIY